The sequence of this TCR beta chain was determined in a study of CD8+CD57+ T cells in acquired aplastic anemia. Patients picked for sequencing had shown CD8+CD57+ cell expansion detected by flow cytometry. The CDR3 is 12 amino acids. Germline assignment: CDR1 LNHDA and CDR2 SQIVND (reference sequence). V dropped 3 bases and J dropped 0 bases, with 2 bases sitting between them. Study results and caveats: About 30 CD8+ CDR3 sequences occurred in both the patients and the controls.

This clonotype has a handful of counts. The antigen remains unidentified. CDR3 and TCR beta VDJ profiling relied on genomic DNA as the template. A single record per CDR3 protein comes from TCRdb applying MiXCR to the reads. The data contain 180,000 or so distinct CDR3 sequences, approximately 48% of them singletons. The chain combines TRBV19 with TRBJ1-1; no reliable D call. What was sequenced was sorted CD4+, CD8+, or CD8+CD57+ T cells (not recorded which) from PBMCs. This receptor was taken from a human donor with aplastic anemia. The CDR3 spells CASSMLNTEAFF. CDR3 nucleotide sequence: TGTGCCAGTAGTATGCTGAACACTGAAGCTTTCTTT.